The rows below give T cell receptor beta chains drawn from one sample of a study of Ad26.COV2.S vaccination and SARS-CoV-2 variants. Here immunoSEQ multiplex PCR was the method, and the copy in TCRdb shows in-frame clones only, minus some. This sample carries under 250,000 clones, approximately 90% of them seen once, and the ten largest clones take 2.5% to 3.5%. The sequencing used peripheral blood, collected in a trial of Ad26.COV2.S vaccine versus placebo. The receptors originated from a person between 18 and 65 years old who received the Ad26.COV2.S COVID-19 vaccine or a placebo. CDR3s include the opening cysteine and the closing phenylalanine or tryptophan. The D gene is left open where the match is weak. For some rows the clone size is stated as once, few or many, or as a class when expanded; others skip it.

V gene: TRBV10-3
clone size: once
J gene: TRBJ2-1
D gene: TRBD2
CDR3 length: 16
CDR3 protein: CAISESGGRVPGEQFF
CDR3 DNA: TGTGCCATCAGTGAGTCGGGCGGGAGAGTCCCCGGTGAGCAGTTCTTC

V gene: TRBV10-3
clone size: NA
J gene: TRBJ1-1
D gene: TRBD1
CDR3 length: 14
CDR3 protein: CASGTGAANTEAFF
CDR3 DNA: TGTGCCAGCGGAACAGGGGCGGCGAACACTGAAGCTTTCTTT

V gene: TRBV2
clone size: NA
J gene: TRBJ1-2
D gene: TRBD1
CDR3 length: 15
CDR3 protein: CASSPQTGGGYGYTF
CDR3 DNA: TGTGCCAGCAGTCCTCAAACAGGGGGCGGCTATGGCTACACCTTC

V gene: TRBV6-5
clone size: NA
J gene: TRBJ1-2
D gene: NA
CDR3 length: 13
CDR3 protein: CASEKKGTYGYTF
CDR3 DNA: TGTGCCAGCGAAAAGAAGGGGACCTATGGCTACACCTTC

V gene: TRBV19
clone size: NA
J gene: TRBJ2-4
D gene: NA
CDR3 length: 17
CDR3 protein: CASSIGDRILAKNIQYF
CDR3 DNA: TGTGCCAGTAGTATCGGGGATCGAATTCTAGCCAAAAACATTCAGTACTTC

V gene: TRBV4-3
clone size: NA
J gene: TRBJ1-2
D gene: TRBD1
CDR3 length: 14
CDR3 protein: CASSQVTGVGGYTF
CDR3 DNA: TGCGCCAGCAGCCAGGTCACAGGGGTGGGTGGCTACACCTTC

V gene: TRBV6-5
clone size: NA
J gene: TRBJ1-2
D gene: NA
CDR3 length: 16
CDR3 protein: CASSSNPGTGNYGYTF
CDR3 DNA: TGTGCCAGCAGTTCCAACCCCGGGACGGGAAACTATGGCTACACCTTC

V gene: TRBV9
clone size: many
J gene: TRBJ2-1
D gene: NA
CDR3 length: 13
CDR3 protein: CASSVETVNEQFF
CDR3 DNA: TGTGCCAGCAGTGTAGAGACGGTGAATGAGCAGTTCTTC

V gene: TRBV29-1
clone size: NA
J gene: TRBJ2-5
D gene: TRBD2
CDR3 length: 14
CDR3 protein: CSGEAGRAVKTQYF
CDR3 DNA: TGCAGCGGTGAAGCCGGGAGGGCCGTGAAGACCCAGTACTTC

V gene: TRBV6-5
clone size: once
J gene: TRBJ2-6
D gene: NA
CDR3 length: 15
CDR3 protein: CASRQGGSGANVLTF
CDR3 DNA: TGTGCCAGCAGACAGGGAGGCTCTGGGGCCAACGTCCTGACTTTC

V gene: TRBV6-5
clone size: NA
J gene: TRBJ2-2
D gene: NA
CDR3 length: 14
CDR3 protein: CASSYSGGTGELFF
CDR3 DNA: TGTGCCAGCAGTTACTCAGGGGGAACCGGGGAGCTGTTTTTT

V gene: TRBV5-4
clone size: NA
J gene: TRBJ1-3
D gene: NA
CDR3 length: 14
CDR3 protein: CASSLETGGNTIYF
CDR3 DNA: TGTGCCAGCAGCTTGGAAACAGGAGGAAACACCATATATTTT

V gene: TRBV19
clone size: NA
J gene: TRBJ1-2
D gene: NA
CDR3 length: 14
CDR3 protein: CASSPYLGNYGYTF
CDR3 DNA: TGTGCCAGTAGTCCGTACCTGGGTAACTATGGCTACACCTTC

V gene: TRBV7-2
clone size: NA
J gene: TRBJ2-7
D gene: NA
CDR3 length: 14
CDR3 protein: CASSLARHYYEQYF
CDR3 DNA: TGTGCCAGCAGCTTAGCCCGGCACTACTACGAGCAGTACTTC

V gene: TRBV13
clone size: NA
J gene: TRBJ1-2
D gene: NA
CDR3 length: 18
CDR3 protein: CASSGPRDTRAGDYGYTF
CDR3 DNA: TGTGCCAGCAGTGGACCCAGGGATACGAGGGCTGGGGACTATGGCTACACCTTC

V gene: TRBV11-2
clone size: NA
J gene: TRBJ1-1
D gene: NA
CDR3 length: 14
CDR3 protein: CASSLERLHTEAFF
CDR3 DNA: TGTGCCAGCAGCTTAGAGAGGCTTCACACTGAAGCTTTCTTT

V gene: TRBV6-5
clone size: NA
J gene: TRBJ2-4
D gene: NA
CDR3 length: 13
CDR3 protein: CASSTGTESIQYF
CDR3 DNA: TGTGCCAGCAGTACCGGGACTGAGAGCATTCAGTACTTC

V gene: TRBV18
clone size: NA
J gene: TRBJ2-3
D gene: TRBD1
CDR3 length: 14
CDR3 protein: CASSPRTGADTQYF
CDR3 DNA: TGTGCCAGCTCACCCCGGACAGGGGCTGATACGCAGTATTTT

V gene: TRBV29-1
clone size: NA
J gene: TRBJ2-3
D gene: TRBD1
CDR3 length: 13
CDR3 protein: CSAGQGLLNTQYF
CDR3 DNA: TGCAGCGCGGGACAGGGACTTCTGAATACGCAGTATTTT

V gene: TRBV20-1
clone size: few
J gene: TRBJ1-1
D gene: NA
CDR3 length: 13
CDR3 protein: CSASRQPNTEAFF
CDR3 DNA: TGCAGTGCTAGTCGACAGCCGAACACTGAAGCTTTCTTT

V gene: TRBV19
clone size: NA
J gene: TRBJ2-5
D gene: NA
CDR3 length: 12
CDR3 protein: CASSPGQETQYF
CDR3 DNA: TGTGCCAGTAGCCCAGGTCAAGAGACCCAGTACTTC

V gene: TRBV12-5
clone size: NA
J gene: TRBJ1-1
D gene: TRBD1
CDR3 length: 19
CDR3 protein: CASGRPGTGGGLGRTEAFF
CDR3 DNA: TGTGCTAGTGGCAGACCGGGAACAGGGGGCGGTTTAGGACGCACTGAAGCTTTCTTT

V gene: TRBV7-9
clone size: once
J gene: TRBJ1-2
D gene: NA
CDR3 length: 16
CDR3 protein: CASNERRELGNYGYTF
CDR3 DNA: TGTGCCAGCAATGAACGACGCGAACTAGGAAACTATGGCTACACCTTC

V gene: TRBV4-2
clone size: NA
J gene: TRBJ1-1
D gene: NA
CDR3 length: 13
CDR3 protein: CASSQDTNTEAFF
CDR3 DNA: TGTGCCAGCAGCCAAGACACGAACACTGAAGCTTTCTTT

V gene: TRBV6-2/TRBV6-3
clone size: NA
J gene: TRBJ2-1
D gene: TRBD2
CDR3 length: 15
CDR3 protein: CASSYLAGVANEQFF
CDR3 DNA: TGTGCCAGCAGTTACCTAGCGGGAGTTGCCAATGAGCAGTTCTTC

V gene: TRBV7-2
clone size: NA
J gene: TRBJ2-5
D gene: NA
CDR3 length: 15
CDR3 protein: CASSDLGLEKETQYF
CDR3 DNA: TGTGCCAGCAGTGATTTAGGACTTGAAAAAGAGACCCAGTACTTC

V gene: TRBV29-1
clone size: NA
J gene: TRBJ1-2
D gene: NA
CDR3 length: 15
CDR3 protein: CSVKYRSAENYGYTF
CDR3 DNA: TGCAGCGTTAAATACAGGTCGGCCGAGAACTATGGCTACACCTTC

V gene: TRBV4-1
clone size: NA
J gene: TRBJ2-5
D gene: NA
CDR3 length: 15
CDR3 protein: CASSQGGLAQETQYF
CDR3 DNA: TGCGCCAGCAGCCAAGGGGGTTTAGCCCAAGAGACCCAGTACTTC

V gene: TRBV7-3
clone size: few
J gene: TRBJ2-1
D gene: NA
CDR3 length: 13
CDR3 protein: CASSLSPDNEQFF
CDR3 DNA: TGTGCCAGCAGCTTAAGCCCGGACAATGAGCAGTTCTTC

V gene: TRBV5-4
clone size: NA
J gene: TRBJ2-3
D gene: TRBD1
CDR3 length: 13
CDR3 protein: CASSSWTGHTQYF
CDR3 DNA: TGTGCCAGCAGCTCCTGGACAGGCCATACGCAGTATTTT

V gene: TRBV4-3
clone size: NA
J gene: TRBJ1-4
D gene: NA
CDR3 length: 16
CDR3 protein: CASSQEGWATGEKLFF
CDR3 DNA: TGCGCCAGCAGCCAAGAGGGATGGGCCACCGGGGAAAAACTGTTTTTT

V gene: TRBV27
clone size: once
J gene: TRBJ2-3
D gene: NA
CDR3 length: 12
CDR3 protein: CASSKFLDTQYF
CDR3 DNA: TGTGCCAGCTCGAAGTTCCTTGATACGCAGTATTTT

V gene: TRBV29-1
clone size: NA
J gene: TRBJ2-1
D gene: TRBD1
CDR3 length: 13
CDR3 protein: CSVPNRGLNEQFF
CDR3 DNA: TGCAGCGTTCCAAACAGGGGTTTGAATGAGCAGTTCTTC

V gene: TRBV30
clone size: NA
J gene: TRBJ2-7
D gene: TRBD1
CDR3 length: 17
CDR3 protein: CAWSSRTGLGAGYEQYF
CDR3 DNA: TGTGCCTGGAGTTCGCGGACAGGTCTCGGTGCGGGCTACGAGCAGTACTTC

V gene: TRBV6-5
clone size: NA
J gene: TRBJ1-4
D gene: TRBD1
CDR3 length: 14
CDR3 protein: CASRRQGRAEKLFF
CDR3 DNA: TGTGCCAGCAGAAGACAGGGAAGGGCTGAAAAACTGTTTTTT

V gene: TRBV7-3
clone size: few
J gene: TRBJ1-6
D gene: NA
CDR3 length: 13
CDR3 protein: CASSLTQSGALHF
CDR3 DNA: TGTGCCAGCAGCTTAACACAATCGGGGGCCCTCCACTTT

V gene: TRBV7-9
clone size: NA
J gene: TRBJ2-5
D gene: NA
CDR3 length: 11
CDR3 protein: CASSLRKTQYF
CDR3 DNA: TGTGCCAGCAGCTTGAGGAAGACCCAGTACTTC

V gene: TRBV6-6
clone size: few
J gene: TRBJ2-7
D gene: TRBD1
CDR3 length: 14
CDR3 protein: CASTQTGDRYEQYF
CDR3 DNA: TGTGCCAGCACCCAAACAGGGGATCGATACGAGCAGTACTTC

V gene: TRBV7-2
clone size: NA
J gene: TRBJ2-1
D gene: TRBD2
CDR3 length: 18
CDR3 protein: CASSLASWYSGAFDEQFF
CDR3 DNA: TGTGCCAGCAGCTTAGCGTCCTGGTACAGCGGGGCCTTTGATGAGCAGTTCTTC

V gene: TRBV19
clone size: NA
J gene: TRBJ2-2
D gene: NA
CDR3 length: 12
CDR3 protein: CASMKNTGELFF
CDR3 DNA: TGTGCCAGTATGAAGAACACCGGGGAGCTGTTTTTT

V gene: TRBV4-2
clone size: once
J gene: TRBJ1-2
D gene: NA
CDR3 length: 15
CDR3 protein: CASSQVEQGTNGYTF
CDR3 DNA: TGTGCCAGCAGCCAAGTGGAGCAGGGGACCAATGGCTACACCTTC

V gene: TRBV25-1
clone size: NA
J gene: TRBJ2-3
D gene: NA
CDR3 length: 12
CDR3 protein: CASTNLRGTQYF
CDR3 DNA: TGTGCCAGCACAAACCTCCGGGGTACGCAGTATTTT

V gene: TRBV7-9
clone size: NA
J gene: TRBJ1-1
D gene: NA
CDR3 length: 15
CDR3 protein: CASSPQGKRFTEAFF
CDR3 DNA: TGTGCCAGCAGCCCCCAGGGTAAGCGGTTCACTGAAGCTTTCTTT

V gene: TRBV5-1
clone size: NA
J gene: TRBJ1-1
D gene: NA
CDR3 length: 11
CDR3 protein: CASSLEGRTFF
CDR3 DNA: TGCGCCAGCAGCTTGGAGGGTAGAACTTTCTTT

V gene: TRBV6-5
clone size: NA
J gene: TRBJ2-3
D gene: NA
CDR3 length: 14
CDR3 protein: CASRWRASTDTQYF
CDR3 DNA: TGTGCCAGCAGGTGGAGGGCTAGCACAGATACGCAGTATTTT

V gene: TRBV2
clone size: NA
J gene: TRBJ2-2
D gene: NA
CDR3 length: 15
CDR3 protein: CASSTQGLGTGELFF
CDR3 DNA: TGTGCCAGCAGTACTCAGGGGTTGGGGACCGGGGAGCTGTTTTTT

V gene: TRBV4-1
clone size: NA
J gene: TRBJ2-2
D gene: NA
CDR3 length: 13
CDR3 protein: CASSQGRTGELFF
CDR3 DNA: TGCGCCAGCAGCCAAGGCCGCACCGGGGAGCTGTTTTTT

V gene: TRBV4-3
clone size: NA
J gene: TRBJ2-1
D gene: NA
CDR3 length: 14
CDR3 protein: CASSQDLEYNEQFF
CDR3 DNA: TGCGCCAGCAGCCAAGATCTGGAGTACAATGAGCAGTTCTTC

V gene: TRBV11-2
clone size: NA
J gene: TRBJ2-3
D gene: TRBD2
CDR3 length: 17
CDR3 protein: CASSLDGLAVNTDTQYF
CDR3 DNA: TGTGCCAGCAGCTTAGATGGCCTAGCGGTGAACACAGATACGCAGTATTTT

V gene: TRBV30
clone size: NA
J gene: TRBJ2-2
D gene: NA
CDR3 length: 15
CDR3 protein: CAWTLRDRYTGELFF
CDR3 DNA: TGTGCCTGGACCTTGCGGGACAGATACACCGGGGAGCTGTTTTTT

V gene: TRBV19
clone size: NA
J gene: TRBJ2-3
D gene: NA
CDR3 length: 13
CDR3 protein: CASSIGGRDVQYF
CDR3 DNA: TGTGCCAGTAGTATTGGGGGGCGGGATGTCCAGTATTTT

V gene: TRBV2
clone size: NA
J gene: TRBJ2-3
D gene: NA
CDR3 length: 14
CDR3 protein: CASRIFQGTDTQYF
CDR3 DNA: TGTGCCAGCAGGATTTTTCAGGGCACAGATACGCAGTATTTT

V gene: TRBV19
clone size: NA
J gene: TRBJ2-3
D gene: TRBD2
CDR3 length: 18
CDR3 protein: CASSSLPGLASSTDTQYF
CDR3 DNA: TGTGCCAGTAGTTCCCTACCAGGACTAGCGTCTAGCACAGATACGCAGTATTTT